This T cell receptor beta chain comes out of a study of blood T cell repertoires in COVID-19. Adults between roughly 18 and 89 years of age took part from about 24 US areas. Per the authors' pipeline: Estimation of nucleated cell counts was performed using reference gene primer amplification. Some clones are missing from TCRdb's copy, which holds only in-frame ones; the method was immunoSEQ multiplex PCR. V and J calls and clone size are as listed in that table; D and trimming were resolved from the DNA. Found here are a few hundred thousand clones, 85% to 90% of them singletons; the top ten hold about 4.2%. The sample was PBMCs or T cells enriched from blood (not recorded which). This clonotype was obtained from a man aged 30 to 39 who had recovered from COVID-19.

This CDR3 is CASSPGIYNEQFF. CDR3 nucleotide sequence: TGTGCCAGCAGCCCAGGGATATACAATGAGCAGTTCTTC. The chain combines TRBV7-6 with TRBJ2-1; possibly TRBD1 for D (5 bases). Germline CDR1 reads SGHVS; CDR2 reads FNYEAQ. Trimming removed 5 bases from V and 4 bases from J, with 9 bases in between. The CDR3 length is 13 residues.